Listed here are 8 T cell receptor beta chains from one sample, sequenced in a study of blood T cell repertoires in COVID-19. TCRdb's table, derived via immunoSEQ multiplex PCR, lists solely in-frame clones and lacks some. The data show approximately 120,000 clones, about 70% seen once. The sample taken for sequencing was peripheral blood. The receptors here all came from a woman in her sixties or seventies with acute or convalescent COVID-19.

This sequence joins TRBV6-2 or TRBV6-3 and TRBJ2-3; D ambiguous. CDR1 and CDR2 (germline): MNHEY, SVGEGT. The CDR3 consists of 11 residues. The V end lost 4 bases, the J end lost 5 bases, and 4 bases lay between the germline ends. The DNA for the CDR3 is TGTGCCAGCAGTTCCTTAGATACGCAGTATTTT. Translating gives CASSSLDTQYF.

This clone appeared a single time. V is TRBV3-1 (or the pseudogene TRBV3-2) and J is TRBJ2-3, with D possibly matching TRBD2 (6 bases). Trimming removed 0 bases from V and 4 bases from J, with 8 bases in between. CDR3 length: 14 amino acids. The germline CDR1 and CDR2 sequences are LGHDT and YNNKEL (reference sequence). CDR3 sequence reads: CASSQDWGADTQYF. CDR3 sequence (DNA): TGTGCCAGCAGCCAAGATTGGGGGGCAGATACGCAGTATTTT.

The CDR3: CASSRTGEGYTF. Written as DNA, the CDR3 is TGTGCCAGCAGCCGGACAGGGGAAGGCTACACCTTC. V and J are TRBV6-5 and TRBJ1-2; the match to TRBD1 covers 9 bases. CDR3 length: 12 amino acids. V lost 6 bases to trimming and J lost 8 bases; unmatched junction nucleotides: 4. Germline V gives CDR1 MNHEY, CDR2 SVGAGI.

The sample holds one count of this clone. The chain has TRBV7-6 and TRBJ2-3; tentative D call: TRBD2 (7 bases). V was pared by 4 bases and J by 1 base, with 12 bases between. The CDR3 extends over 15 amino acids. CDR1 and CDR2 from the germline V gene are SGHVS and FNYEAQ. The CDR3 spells CASSYRGAGTDTQYF. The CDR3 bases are TGTGCCAGCAGCTACCGGGGGGCGGGCACAGATACGCAGTATTTT.

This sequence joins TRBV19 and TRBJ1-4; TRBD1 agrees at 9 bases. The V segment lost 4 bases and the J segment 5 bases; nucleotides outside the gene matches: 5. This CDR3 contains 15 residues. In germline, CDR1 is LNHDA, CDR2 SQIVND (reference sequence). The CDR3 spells CASSTTGGANEKLFF. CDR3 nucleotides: TGTGCCAGTAGTACTACAGGGGGCGCGAATGAAAAACTGTTTTTT.

The CDR3 loop reads CAISDSTGSYEQYF. The CDR3 DNA sequence: TGTGCCATCAGTGATAGTACTGGCTCCTACGAGCAGTACTTC. V is TRBV10-3 and J is TRBJ2-7; no clear D gene. The CDR3 runs 14 residues. The germline CDR1 and CDR2 sequences are ENHRY and SYGVKD. V gave up 3 bases and J gave up 0 bases, with 9 bases separating them.

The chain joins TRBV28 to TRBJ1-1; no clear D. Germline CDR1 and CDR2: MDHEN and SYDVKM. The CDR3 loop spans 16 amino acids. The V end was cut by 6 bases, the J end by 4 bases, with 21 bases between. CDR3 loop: CASRWSGYESGTEAFF. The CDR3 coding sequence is TGTGCCAGCAGATGGAGCGGGTATGAGAGTGGCACTGAAGCTTTCTTT.

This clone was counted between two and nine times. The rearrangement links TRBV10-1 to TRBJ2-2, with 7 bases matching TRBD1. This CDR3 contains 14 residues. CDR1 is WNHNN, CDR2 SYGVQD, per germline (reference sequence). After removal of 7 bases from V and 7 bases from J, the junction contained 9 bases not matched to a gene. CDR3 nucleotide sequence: TGCGCCAGCACCGCGAACAGGGGCGGCGGGGAGCTGTTTTTT. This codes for CASTANRGGGELFF.